The clone carrying this TCR beta chain occurred once. Germline CDR1 MNHEY, CDR2 SVGAGI. The CDR3 has 16 residues. V was pared by 0 bases and J by 0 bases, with 10 bases between. PCR involved 60 Vbeta and 13 Jbeta primers. The repertoire was sequenced with immunoSEQ multiplex PCR; TCRdb's copy has only in-frame clones and lacks some. In the table there are about 190,000 clones, roughly 80% of which are singletons. These data are taken from a study of cytomegalovirus exposure and HLA in healthy donors. This clonotype was obtained from a woman between 50 and 59 years old in good health and CMV-seronegative. The sequenced material came from PBMCs. The chain links TRBV6-5 to TRBJ2-3; unclear D gene. Here the CDR3 DNA reads TGTGCCAGCAGTTACTCGGAGCCTGGTAGCACAGATACGCAGTATTTT. Translating it yields CASSYSEPGSTDTQYF.